One sample yielded the 20 T cell receptor beta chains listed below, sequenced in a study of shared clonotypes between healthy human individuals. TCRdb keeps only in-frame clones here, not all; method: immunoSEQ multiplex PCR. The profile shows about 1.1 million clones, 60% to 80% of them singletons. Sample: memory CD4+ T cells from PBMCs. Subset here: CD45RA-negative fraction. These receptor sequences come from a man aged 18 to 30 in good health. Some clones in this sample may be carry-over from other donors' samples.

The chain has TRBV27 and TRBJ1-1, with D perhaps TRBD1 (5 bases). The CDR3 consists of 17 residues. V lost 4 bases and J 1 base, leaving 19 bases between the germline ends. Germline V gene sequence: CDR1 MNHEY, CDR2 SMNVEV (reference sequence). CDR3 bases: TGTGCCAGCAGTTCGTTATCTCGTGGCACAGGGAACACTGAAGCTTTCTTT. This translates into CASSSLSRGTGNTEAFF.

The chain has TRBV5-1 and TRBJ1-2; possible D gene TRBD1, 5 bases. Germline values: CDR1 SGHRS, CDR2 YFSETQ. This CDR3 is built from 15 residues. The V end was cut by 3 bases, the J end by 10 bases, with 22 bases between. CDR3 amino acids: CASSSGRGSPNVYTF. In DNA, the CDR3 is TGCGCCAGCAGCTCGGGACGAGGTTCCCCGAACGTCTACACCTTC.

This chain uses TRBV10-3 with TRBJ1-3; TRBD1 matches at 7 bases. J lost 4 bases, V lost 8 bases, and 5 bases had no gene match. The CDR3 length is 13 residues. CDR1 is ENHRY, CDR2 SYGVKD, per germline. DNA of the CDR3: TGTGCCATCCATTCACAGGGGGGAAACACCATATATTTT. Amino acid sequence: CAIHSQGGNTIYF.

The table lists this clone with a few counts. The J gene is TRBJ1-2, the V gene TRBV10-3; D not certain. Deletions cut 2 bases from V and 2 bases from J, with 6 bases between. CDR3 length equals 13 residues. Per germline, CDR1 ENHRY and CDR2 SYGVKD. CDR3 in amino acids: CAISEGENYGYTF. The CDR3 DNA reads TGTGCCATCAGTGAGGGGGAAAACTATGGCTACACCTTC.

This sequence joins TRBV5-8 and TRBJ2-1, with a tentative D call TRBD2 (6 bases). This CDR3 has 13 amino acids. Germline lookup yields CDR1 SGHTS and CDR2 YDEGEE. V lost 4 bases, J lost 13 bases, and 18 bases lay in between. Here the CDR3 reads CASSPRLDSAQFF. DNA of the CDR3: TGTGCCAGCAGCCCCCGACTAGACAGCGCTCAGTTCTTC.

This clone was recorded only once. The chain uses TRBV6-5 and TRBJ2-5; D uncertain. The CDR3 is 14 amino acids. Trimming removed 2 bases at V and 4 bases at J, with 11 bases between. From germline, CDR1 is MNHEY and CDR2 SVGAGI. The CDR3 region has the DNA TGTGCCAGCAGTTACGACCAGGTGCGAGAGACCCAGTACTTC. It is translated as CASSYDQVRETQYF.

This sequence joins TRBV5-1 and TRBJ2-7, with 7 bases aligning to TRBD1. Germline V CDR1 and CDR2: SGHRS, YFSETQ. The length of the CDR3 is 13 residues. V lost 4 bases to trimming and J lost 6 bases; unmatched junction nucleotides: 7. The CDR3 sequence is CASSLTGAGEQYF. The CDR3 DNA reads TGCGCCAGCAGCCTCACAGGGGCCGGCGAGCAGTACTTC.

The chain uses TRBV19 and TRBJ2-1; D call uncertain. This CDR3 spans 14 amino acids. The germline gives CDR1 LNHDA, CDR2 SQIVND (reference sequence). Between the trimmed V and J ends, which lost 3 bases and 3 bases, there was a span of 9 bases. CDR3 region: CASSIGYYYNEQFF. The CDR3 DNA follows: TGTGCCAGTAGTATCGGGTACTACTACAATGAGCAGTTCTTC. Based on the CDR3 plus reference TRBV19 and TRBJ2-1, the full variable domain is DGGITQSPKYLFRKEGQNVTLSCEQNLNHDAMYWYRQDPGQGLRLIYYSQIVNDFQKGDIAEGYSVSREKKESFPLTVTSAQKNPTAFYLCASSIGYYYNEQFFGPGTRLTVL.

The chain carries TRBV4-2 and TRBJ2-1; 9 positions agree with TRBD2. Losses at the gene ends were 3 bases for V and 0 bases for J; bases not matched to a gene: 15. Germline CDR1 is LGHNA and CDR2 is YNFKEQ. This CDR3 is built from 20 residues. In DNA, the CDR3 is TGTGCCAGCAGCCAGGGCAGAAGCGGGAGGACCCCTAGCTCCTACAATGAGCAGTTCTTC. The encoded protein is CASSQGRSGRTPSSYNEQFF.

This chain connects TRBV11-3 to TRBJ2-1; the D call may be TRBD1 or TRBD2 (6 bases each). The CDR3 runs to 16 residues. Trimming took 5 bases from V and 2 from J, leaving 16 bases between them. Germline V lookup: CDR1 SGHNT, CDR2 YENEEA. The CDR3 DNA is TGTGCCAGCAGCCCCCGGGGGACATCGCCCTACAATGAGCAGTTCTTC. It codes for CASSPRGTSPYNEQFF.

V usage is TRBV10-3 and J usage is TRBJ1-2; D is unclear. The germline V gene has CDR1 ENHRY and CDR2 SYGVKD. The ends were cut back, 2 bases at V and 8 bases at J, with 9 bases in the middle. The CDR3 totals 12 residues. CDR3 in DNA: TGTGCCATCAGTGAGACGGGGAAGGGCTACACCTTC. Its protein is CAISETGKGYTF.

V gene TRBV27 combines with J gene TRBJ1-4; D is uncertain. The V end lost 6 bases, the J end lost 6 bases, and 14 bases lay between the germline ends. This CDR3 region has 14 residues. The germline V gene encodes CDR1 MNHEY and CDR2 SMNVEV (reference sequence). In DNA, the CDR3 is TGTGCCAGCAGAGGGCCAGGATTGTATGAAAAACTGTTTTTT. Amino acids: CASRGPGLYEKLFF.

The sample holds a few counts of this clone. The gene calls are TRBV5-4 and TRBJ2-7; perhaps TRBD2 as D (6 bases). Germline CDR1 and CDR2: SGHNT and YYREEE (reference sequence). With 0 bases removed from V and 2 bases from J, the gap between germline ends came to 12 bases. The length of the CDR3 is 15 residues. The CDR3 DNA sequence: TGTGCCAGCAGCTTGGGTATCGGGGGAACCTACGAGCAGTACTTC. Translation: CASSLGIGGTYEQYF.

Only a few counts were recorded for this clone. The J gene is TRBJ1-1, the V gene TRBV29-1; D may be TRBD1 (5 bases). This CDR3 has 13 amino acids. Trimming left V 5 bases short and J 1 base short, with 11 bases between. The germline gives CDR1 SQVTM, CDR2 ANQGSEA. Written as DNA, the CDR3 is TGCAGCGTTAGACAGAACTCGAACACTGAAGCTTTCTTT. This encodes CSVRQNSNTEAFF.

The V gene is TRBV9, the J gene TRBJ2-1; 7 positions agree with TRBD1. With 3 bases clipped from V and 8 bases from J, the junction kept 11 bases outside the gene matches. This CDR3 region has 15 residues. Germline assignment: CDR1 SGDLS and CDR2 YYNGEE. CDR3: CASSETGRHADEQFF. For the CDR3, the DNA is TGTGCCAGCAGCGAGACAGGGCGCCATGCCGATGAGCAGTTCTTC.

This rearrangement joins TRBV5-4 to TRBJ2-1; D gene unclear. Per germline, CDR1 SGHNT and CDR2 YYREEE (reference sequence). The CDR3 runs 15 residues. V was clipped by 0 bases and J by 7 bases, with 14 bases between them. In DNA, the CDR3 is TGTGCCAGCAGCTTGGCCGGTGGAGCCGGGAATGAGCAGTTCTTC. Residues: CASSLAGGAGNEQFF.

V and J are TRBV6-1 and TRBJ2-2, with 10 positions matching TRBD2. CDR1 MNHNS and CDR2 SASEGT come from the germline V gene. V was clipped by 8 bases and J by 6 bases; unmatched bases: 6. CDR3 length: 14 residues. The CDR3 here is CASLLAGAPGELFF. As DNA, the CDR3 is TGTGCCAGCCTCCTAGCGGGAGCCCCCGGGGAGCTGTTTTTT.

In its sample, this clone was seen a few times. The chain employs TRBV6-5 and TRBJ2-1; unclear D gene. The CDR3 consists of 14 residues. The germline CDR1 and CDR2 sequences are MNHEY and SVGAGI. With 5 bases removed from V and 12 bases from J, the gap between germline ends came to 20 bases. The CDR3 DNA is TGTGCCAGCAGTCACCCTCCCCGGGTCCCTCGGCAGTTCTTC. Translating gives CASSHPPRVPRQFF.

V gene TRBV12-5 combines with J gene TRBJ2-7; D gene uncertain. The germline V gene encodes CDR1 LGHNT and CDR2 FRNRAP. V shed 6 bases and J shed 3 bases, with 15 bases lying between them. CDR3 length: 14 amino acids. For the CDR3, the DNA is TGTGCTAGTGGGGGGTCGGACCAAGGCTACGAGCAGTACTTC. Translated: CASGGSDQGYEQYF.

The rearrangement links TRBV6-1 to TRBJ2-5; tentatively, D is TRBD1 or TRBD2 (5 bases each). This CDR3 contains 13 residues. Trimming left V 7 bases short and J 7 bases short, with 16 bases between. Looked up from germline, CDR1 is MNHNS and CDR2 is SASEGT. CDR3 coding DNA: TGTGCCAGCACTCTTACGGGTGGGGGGACCCAGTACTTC. Protein: CASTLTGGGTQYF.